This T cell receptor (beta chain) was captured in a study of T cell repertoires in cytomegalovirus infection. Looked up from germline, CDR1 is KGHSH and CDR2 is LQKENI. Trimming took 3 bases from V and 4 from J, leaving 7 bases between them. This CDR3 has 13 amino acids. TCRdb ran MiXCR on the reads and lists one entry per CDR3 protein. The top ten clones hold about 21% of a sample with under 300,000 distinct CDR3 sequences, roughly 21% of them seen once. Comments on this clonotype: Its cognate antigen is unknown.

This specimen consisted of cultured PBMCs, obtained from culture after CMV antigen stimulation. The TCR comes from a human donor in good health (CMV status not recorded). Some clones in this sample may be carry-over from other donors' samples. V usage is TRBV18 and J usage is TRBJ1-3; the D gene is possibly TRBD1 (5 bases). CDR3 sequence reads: CASSPGTGNTIYF. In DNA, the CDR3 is TGTGCCAGCTCACCCGGGACGGGAAACACCATATATTTT. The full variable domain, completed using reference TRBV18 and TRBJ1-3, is NAGVMQNPRHLVRRRGQEARLRCSPMKGHSHVYWYRQLPEEGLKFMVYLQKENIIDESGMPKERFSAEFPKEGPSILRIQQVVRGDSAAYFCASSPGTGNTIYFGEGSWLTVV.